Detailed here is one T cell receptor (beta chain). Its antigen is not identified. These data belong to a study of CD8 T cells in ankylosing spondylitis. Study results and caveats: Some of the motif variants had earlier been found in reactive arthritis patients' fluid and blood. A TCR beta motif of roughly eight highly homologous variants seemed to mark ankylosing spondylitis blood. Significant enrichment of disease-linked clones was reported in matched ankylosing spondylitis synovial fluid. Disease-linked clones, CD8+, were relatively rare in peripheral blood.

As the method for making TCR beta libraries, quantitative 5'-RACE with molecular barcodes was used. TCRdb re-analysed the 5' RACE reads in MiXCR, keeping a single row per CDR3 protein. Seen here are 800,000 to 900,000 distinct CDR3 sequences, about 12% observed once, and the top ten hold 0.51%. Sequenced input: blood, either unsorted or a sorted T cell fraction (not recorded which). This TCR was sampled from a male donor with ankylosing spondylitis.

In DNA form, the CDR3 reads TGTGCCACCAGTGATTTTAGCACAGATACGCAGTATTTT. Amino acid sequence: CATSDFSTDTQYF. The chain joins TRBV24-1 to TRBJ2-3; D call uncertain. CDR3 size: 13 residues. Trimming left V 1 base short and J 0 bases short, with 1 base between. Germline assignment: CDR1 KGHDR and CDR2 SFDVKD.